This T cell receptor beta chain was documented in a study of blood T cell repertoires in COVID-19. About the research overall: Both acute and convalescent COVID-19 samples were obtained from the United States, Italy and Spain. PBMCs, B-cell-depleted T cells, or T cells provided the cDNA or gDNA that made up the material.

In the original processing: Reference gene primer amplification gave nucleated cell count estimates. The table came from immunoSEQ multiplex PCR; TCRdb's copy has only in-frame clones and leaves some out. V and J calls and clone size come straight from that table; D and trimming were deduced from the DNA. Among about 98,000 clones listed, 81% were seen once. The CDR3 spans 13 residues. Trimming stripped 7 bases from V and 4 bases from J, with 8 bases between. CDR1 and CDR2 from the germline V gene are LNHDA and SQIVND (reference sequence). V is TRBV19 and J is TRBJ2-6; perhaps TRBD2 as D (6 bases). The sample consisted of peripheral blood. This clonotype originated in a woman of 80 years or more with acute or convalescent COVID-19. The CDR3, as DNA: TGTGCCAGTAAGGCGGGAGGGGCCAACGTCCTGACTTTC. Amino acids: CASKAGGANVLTF.